There are a few counts of the clone carrying this TCR beta chain. Mismatch with germline at one junction end may stem from a read error. The sample belongs to a study of T cells in tuberculosis. The overall study: The T cells targeted glucose monomycolate, a mycobacterial lipid, via CD1B.

Produced via immunoSEQ multiplex PCR; TCRdb's table is partial and in-frame only. The sample shows 85,000 to 100,000 clones, approximately 91% of them seen only once. The CDR3 totals 12 residues. Per the germline V gene, CDR1 is SEHNR and CDR2 is FQNEAQ (reference sequence). After thawing and overnight rest, PBMC were stained with GMM-loaded CD1B tetramer, viability dye and anti-CD3 for sorting. C32 glucose monomycolate from Rhodococcus equi was loaded onto the CD1B tetramers. The receptor was isolated from an adult woman with latent tuberculosis. Sequencing was done on a sample of CD1b-GMM tetramer-negative cells sorted from PBMCs. The rearrangement uses TRBV7-9 and TRBJ2-3, with TRBD1 matching over 7 bases. CDR3 loop: CASSLPTGEQDF. DNA for the CDR3: TGTGCCAGCAGTTTACCTACAGGGGAACAGGATTTT. Full variable domain (missing parts from reference TRBV7-9 and TRBJ2-3): DTGVSQNPRHKITKRGQNVTFRCDPISEHNRLYWYRQTLGQGPEFLTYFQNEAQLEKSRLLSDRFSAERPKGSFSTLEIQRTEQGDSAMYLCASSLPTGEQDFGPGTRLTVL.